A single TCR beta chain is shown here with its context. Its antigen is currently not known. One base away there is no much larger clone; base qualities are not given. The sample comes from a study of CD8 T cells in Susac syndrome (dated by TCRdb to the late 2010s). A note on the overall study: Whether CD8+ T cell activation and differentiation in Susac syndrome was antigen driven was tested using repertoire sequencing. The investigation overall reported the following: The number of individuals in the TCR sequencing and HLA analysis was acknowledged as relatively small.

High-throughput TCR beta sequencing profiled peripheral blood CD8+ and CD4+ T cells from healthy donors, Susac syndrome patients and multiple sclerosis patients. Healthy donors were included as age- and sex-matched controls. Bulk CD8+ and CD4+ T cells were purified by magnetic negative isolation, while CD8+ TEMRA cells were enriched using FACS. Blood was collected in EDTA tubes and processed within 24 hours, with PBMCs isolated through density gradient centrifugation. PBMCs destined for TCR sequencing were cryopreserved in liquid nitrogen and later thawed in a 37 °C water bath. Purity of sorted or isolated CD4+, CD8+ and CD8+ TEMRA cells was at least 90%. RNA was extracted using the RNeasy kit, and roughly 0.45 to 1 microgram was reverse transcribed with random hexamers. The immunoSEQ multiplex PCR assay, which covers 54 Vbeta and 13 Jbeta segments, was used to amplify TCR beta CDR3 regions. To correct PCR amplification bias, a synthetic template baseline was used for both primer optimization and computational correction. The study's own analysis went as follows. Reads were assigned to V, D and J genes according to IMGT and analyzed in immunoSEQ Analyzer, with only productive sequences retained. To calculate clonality, Shannon entropy was normalized by log2 of the number of productive unique sequences and then subtracted from one. For each patient and control, public and private clones were evaluated within the 100 most prevalent clones. Clones were defined as Susac-specific if absent from the healthy and MS cohorts, from around 1,000 published viral clones and from other ImmuneACCESS disease sequences. TCRdb passed the public sequencing reads through fastp at Q25 and MiXCR, retaining productive beta sequences. Rows with one shared CDR3 protein collapse into an entry with the most common genes and DNA. TCRdb, not the original authors, processed these V and J calls. For this sample the table gives about 150,000 distinct CDR3 sequences, of which 94% were detected only once. The ten largest clones take up 0.075% to 0.1% of the sample.

This receptor was identified in a human donor in good health. The sequenced sample consisted of CD4+ T cells from PBMCs.

CDR3 sequence: CASSYSGNTIYF. The nucleotides are TGTGCCAGCAGCTATTCAGGAAACACCATATATTTT. This chain joins TRBV11-2 to TRBJ1-3; a confident D gene designation cannot be given. Including the terminal cysteine and phenylalanine, the CDR3 comprises 12 residues. Only the CDR3 region is kept as DNA, spanning 36 bases read in frame from base 1. V drops 4 bases and J drops 4 bases, leaving 5 bases in between. CDR1 and CDR2, per the germline V gene, are SGHAT and FQNNGV.